One sample yielded the 5 T cell receptor beta chains listed below, sequenced in a study of vaccination and CD4 T cells after COVID-19. Sequencing of cultured CD4+ T cell DNA used the Oncomine TCR Beta short-read assay. TCRdb re-called the PCR reads through MiXCR, storing one row per CDR3 protein. The sample shows about 17,000 distinct CDR3 sequences, approximately 36% of them seen only once. No antigens are known for them. As to treatment: 10-day PBMC culture with coronavirus spike peptide pools or control peptides (ViraFEST assay). The material sequenced was CD4+ T cells from blood, cultured in vitro. The receptors stem from a human donor who had recovered from COVID-19.

The table lists this clonotype with a few counts. This rearrangement joins TRBV4-1 to TRBJ2-4, with a possible D match to TRBD2 (5 bases). This CDR3 has 16 amino acids. The V end lost 5 bases, the J end lost 3 bases, and 17 bases lay between the germline ends. Germline V gene data show CDR1 as MGHRA and CDR2 as YSYEKL. For the CDR3, the DNA is TGCGCCAGCAGCAGCGGACGGATTGGAGGCAAAAACATTCAGTACTTC. Protein product: CASSSGRIGGKNIQYF.

This clonotype came up a few times. The chain carries TRBV7-2 and TRBJ2-5; D uncertain. V lost 1 base to trimming and J lost 5 bases, with 11 bases between them. Looked up from germline, CDR1 is SGHTA and CDR2 is FQGNSA. CDR3 length equals 14 residues. In DNA, the CDR3 is TGTGCCAGCAGCTTAGTAATCGTAGTCGAGACCCAGTACTTC. It codes for CASSLVIVVETQYF.

The V gene is TRBV3-1, the J gene TRBJ2-3; D uncertain. Germline CDR1 and CDR2: LGHDT and YNNKEL (reference sequence). CDR3 length equals 13 residues. Trimming left V 2 bases short and J 6 bases short, with 9 bases between. The CDR3 here is CASSQNLIDTQYF. The DNA for the CDR3 is TGTGCCAGCAGCCAAAACCTGATCGATACGCAGTATTTT.

This chain links TRBV7-9 with TRBJ2-3; unclear D gene. The CDR3 has 11 residues. The germline V gene encodes CDR1 SEHNR and CDR2 FQNEAQ (reference sequence). V dropped 2 bases and J dropped 5 bases, with 2 bases sitting between them. The CDR3 nucleotides read TGTGCCAGCAGCTTACAAGATACGCAGTATTTT. Translating gives CASSLQDTQYF.

The rearrangement joins TRBV4-2 to TRBJ1-4, with D unresolved. The length of the CDR3 is 13 residues. The V end lost 0 bases, the J end lost 8 bases, and 7 bases lay between the germline ends. Germline V gene sequence: CDR1 LGHNA, CDR2 YNFKEQ. The CDR3 loop reads CASSQEIGEKLFF. CDR3 in DNA: TGTGCCAGCAGCCAAGAGATTGGGGAAAAACTGTTTTTT.